These 24 T cell receptor beta chains were sequenced from one sample in a study of Tregs in tolerant kidney transplant recipients. The repertoire was sequenced with immunoSEQ multiplex PCR; TCRdb's copy has only in-frame clones and lacks some. This sample yields about 240,000 clones, of which 84% are seen a single time; about 0.68% belongs to the top ten. Specimen: CD4+ T cells from blood. Every receptor here comes from a human donor in good health.

The table lists this clone with a count of one. The rearrangement uses TRBV7-6 and TRBJ2-5; tentatively, D is TRBD1 or TRBD2 (5 bases each). The ends were cut back, 2 bases at V and 5 bases at J, with 15 bases in the middle. The CDR3 is made up of 15 amino acids. Germline V lookup: CDR1 SGHVS, CDR2 FNYEAQ. The CDR3 DNA reads TGTGCCAGCAGCTTAAGCCGGGGCCGGGGCGAGACCCAGTACTTC. The encoded protein is CASSLSRGRGETQYF. Combining the CDR3 with reference TRBV7-6 and TRBJ2-5 gives the whole variable domain GAGVSQSPRYKVTKRGQDVALRCDPISGHVSLYWYRQALGQGPEFLTYFNYEAQQDKSGLPNDRFSAERPEGSISTLTIQRTEQRDSAMYRCASSLSRGRGETQYFGPGTRLLVL.

This clone came up a few times. The chain couples TRBV5-8 to TRBJ1-4, with 7 positions matching TRBD1. This CDR3 region has 15 residues. In germline, CDR1 is SGHTS, CDR2 YDEGEE. V dropped 5 bases and J dropped 1; count of bases not matched to a gene: 5. The CDR3 nucleotides read TGTGCCAGCAGGACCAGGGGGGGAACTAATGAAAAACTGTTTTTT. This encodes CASRTRGGTNEKLFF.

Here the CDR3 DNA reads TGTGCCAGCTCATCGAACAGAAACAATGAGCAGTTCTTC. It yields the protein CASSSNRNNEQFF. The V and J genes are TRBV18 and TRBJ2-1; D gene ambiguous. This CDR3 has 13 residues. Germline V gene lookup returns CDR1 KGHSH and CDR2 LQKENI. V lost 5 bases and J 5 bases, leaving 10 bases between the germline ends.

The chain couples TRBV27 to TRBJ1-6; D is possibly TRBD1 (6 bases). Germline CDR1 MNHEY, CDR2 SMNVEV (reference sequence). Trimming took 4 bases from V and 0 from J, leaving 10 bases between them. The length of the CDR3 is 16 residues. CDR3 residues: CASSSGTYSYNSPLHF. For the CDR3, the DNA is TGTGCCAGCAGTTCCGGGACATACTCCTATAATTCACCCCTCCACTTT.

The rearrangement uses TRBV4-1 and TRBJ2-3, with 13 bases fitting TRBD2. Germline V gene lookup returns CDR1 MGHRA and CDR2 YSYEKL. Germline trimming cut 3 bases from V and 2 bases from J; bases unmatched to any gene: 5. The CDR3 loop spans 17 amino acids. In DNA, the CDR3 is TGCGCCAGCAGCCAGGTGACTAGCGGGGGGTCCACAGATACGCAGTATTTT. The encoded protein is CASSQVTSGGSTDTQYF.

This clone occurred once. This chain uses TRBV10-2 with TRBJ2-7, with 10 bases aligning to TRBD1. The junction had 10 bases not matched to a gene; V was cut back by 3 bases and J by 5 bases. Per germline, CDR1 WSHSY and CDR2 SAAADI. The CDR3 runs to 16 residues. CDR3 nucleotide sequence: TGCGCCAGCAGTGACCCATACCGGGACAGGGGCCACGAGCAGTACTTC. It is translated as CASSDPYRDRGHEQYF.

The rearrangement joins TRBV7-9 to TRBJ2-3; no clear D. CDR1 and CDR2 (germline): SEHNR, FQNEAQ (reference sequence). CDR3 length: 16 amino acids. The ends were cut back, 1 base at V and 2 bases at J, with 13 bases in the middle. The CDR3 coding sequence is TGTGCCAGCAGCTTAGGTCGGGCCTCCATCACAGATACGCAGTATTTT. Its translation is CASSLGRASITDTQYF.

This clone was counted once. The chain links TRBV19 to TRBJ2-1, with unresolved D. V lost 4 bases and J lost 0, with 10 bases in between. Germline assignment: CDR1 LNHDA and CDR2 SQIVND (reference sequence). The CDR3 is 15 residues long. CDR3 protein: CASSKALSSYNEQFF. As DNA, the CDR3 is TGTGCCAGTAGTAAGGCGTTGAGCTCCTACAATGAGCAGTTCTTC.

The chain has TRBV7-2 and TRBJ2-7, with 9 nucleotides matching TRBD2. Germline V gives CDR1 SGHTA, CDR2 FQGNSA. This CDR3 comprises 16 residues. The trim removed 1 base at V and 4 bases at J, leaving 8 bases unmatched. Written as DNA, the CDR3 is TGTGCCAGCAGCTTAGTGATGGGCGGGAGGGGGTACGAGCAGTACTTC. This codes for CASSLVMGGRGYEQYF.

J is TRBJ2-2 and V is TRBV5-1, with D possibly called TRBD1 or TRBD2 (5 bases each). V was shortened by 3 bases and J by 7 bases, with 16 bases between the two germline ends. Germline CDR1 SGHRS, CDR2 YFSETQ. The CDR3 consists of 15 residues. The CDR3 DNA reads TGCGCCAGCAGCTACGGGGCGCAGGGTGGCGGGGAGCTGTTTTTT. Encoded protein: CASSYGAQGGGELFF.

This clone appeared once. This chain connects TRBV30 to TRBJ2-2; 7 bases match TRBD1. J was trimmed by 1 base and V by 5 bases; bases with no gene match: 4. The CDR3 has 14 residues. Germline V gene sequence: CDR1 GTSNPN, CDR2 SVGIG (reference sequence). The CDR3 DNA reads TGTGCCTGGGACAGGGTATGGAACACCGGGGAGCTGTTTTTT. Amino acid sequence: CAWDRVWNTGELFF.

The V and J genes are TRBV6-5 and TRBJ1-6; no firm D call. The length of the CDR3 is 13 residues. Germline V gene sequence: CDR1 MNHEY, CDR2 SVGAGI. Trimming stripped 2 bases from V and 8 bases from J, with 7 bases between. The CDR3 coding sequence is TGTGCCAGCAGTTACGAAGCCCATTCACCCCTCCACTTT. Its protein product is CASSYEAHSPLHF.

The CDR3 DNA is TGTGCCAGCAGCCCCTCAGGGACTAGCGGGGGGTACAATGAGCAGTTCTTC. This encodes CASSPSGTSGGYNEQFF. The chain links TRBV7-8 to TRBJ2-1; TRBD2 matches at 15 bases. Germline V lookup: CDR1 SGHVS, CDR2 FQNEAQ. The CDR3 has 17 amino acids. V lost 5 bases, J lost 4 bases, and 6 bases stayed unmatched.

V is TRBV7-8 and J is TRBJ1-5, with D maybe TRBD1 (6 bases). V was cut by 1 base and J by 5 bases, with 15 bases left in between. The CDR3 covers 16 residues. Germline V gene lookup returns CDR1 SGHVS and CDR2 FQNEAQ. The CDR3 DNA follows: TGTGCCAGCAGCTTAGGGGGGGGCAGGGAGGATCAGCCCCAGCATTTT. Translation: CASSLGGGREDQPQHF.

This clone came up once. CDR3 residues: CASSYRSLLGGNTIYF. The CDR3 coding sequence is TGTGCCAGCAGTTACCGGTCCCTTTTAGGTGGAAACACCATATATTTT. This rearrangement joins TRBV6-5 to TRBJ1-3; D uncertain. The germline V gene has CDR1 MNHEY and CDR2 SVGAGI. The germline V and J ends were trimmed by 2 bases and 3 bases, with 14 bases remaining between them. This CDR3 region has 16 residues.

This clone was found a few times. The genes are TRBV19 and TRBJ2-7; D is possibly TRBD1 (6 bases). V lost 6 bases, J lost 0 bases, and 15 bases lay in between. Per germline, CDR1 LNHDA and CDR2 SQIVND (reference sequence). The CDR3 extends over 15 amino acids. CDR3 bases: TGTGCCAGTAGGAGTATGGAGACAGGCTCCTACGAGCAGTACTTC. Translation gives CASRSMETGSYEQYF.

This clone was detected only once. The chain uses TRBV5-4 and TRBJ2-2, with a weak D call TRBD2 (5 bases). V was pared by 4 bases and J by 5 bases, with 15 bases between. CDR3 size: 15 residues. The germline gives CDR1 SGHNT, CDR2 YYREEE (reference sequence). The DNA of the CDR3 is TGTGCCAGCAGCCCTTTGGGAGAGACGACCGGGGAGCTGTTTTTT. Translation: CASSPLGETTGELFF. Supplemented by reference TRBV5-4 and TRBJ2-2, the full variable domain reads ETGVTQSPTHLIKTRGQQVTLRCSSQSGHNTVSWYQQALGQGPQFIFQYYREEENGRGNFPPRFSGLQFPNYSSELNVNALELDDSALYLCASSPLGETTGELFFGEGSRLTVL.

This rearrangement joins TRBV5-8 to TRBJ2-5; no clear D gene. The CDR3 extends over 13 amino acids. Germline values: CDR1 SGHTS, CDR2 YDEGEE. Trimming took 2 bases from V and 3 from J, leaving 8 bases between them. CDR3 DNA sequence: TGTGCCAGCAGCTTACAACAGAAAGAGACCCAGTACTTC. Translating gives CASSLQQKETQYF.

V and J are TRBV7-2 and TRBJ2-2; D gene uncertain. The CDR3 covers 15 residues. CDR1 is SGHTA, CDR2 FQGNSA, per germline. Trimming took 4 bases from V and 3 from J, leaving 12 bases between them. The CDR3 nucleotides read TGTGCCAGCAGCTATGGTACCCGATACACCGGGGAGCTGTTTTTT. It codes for CASSYGTRYTGELFF.

This rearrangement joins TRBV10-3 to TRBJ2-5, with D perhaps given as TRBD1 or TRBD2 (5 bases each). V was pared by 2 bases and J by 3 bases, with 19 bases between. CDR1 and CDR2 (germline): ENHRY, SYGVKD. The CDR3 is 17 residues long. The CDR3 sequence: CAISEEGQGGVKETQYF. The CDR3 DNA reads TGTGCCATCAGTGAGGAGGGGCAGGGTGGGGTCAAAGAGACCCAGTACTTC.

The genes are TRBV5-1 and TRBJ2-7; 7 positions agree with TRBD2. The CDR3 runs to 15 residues. Germline V gives CDR1 SGHRS, CDR2 YFSETQ. The ends lost 3 bases at V and 2 bases at J; junction bases unmatched: 8. CDR3 sequence reads: CASSYIPSGTYEQYF. The DNA of the CDR3 is TGCGCCAGCAGCTATATACCTAGCGGAACCTACGAGCAGTACTTC. Full variable domain (missing parts from reference TRBV5-1 and TRBJ2-7): KAGVTQTPRYLIKTRGQQVTLSCSPISGHRSVSWYQQTPGQGLQFLFEYFSETQRNKGNFPGRFSGRQFSNSRSEMNVSTLELGDSALYLCASSYIPSGTYEQYFGPGTRLTVT.

The chain employs TRBV19 and TRBJ2-1; no reliable D call. The CDR3 consists of 15 residues. V dropped 3 bases and J dropped 5 bases, with 14 bases sitting between them. Germline V CDR1 and CDR2: LNHDA, SQIVND (reference sequence). CDR3 loop: CASSILSAENNEQFF. The DNA of the CDR3 is TGTGCCAGTAGTATCCTTTCGGCCGAGAACAATGAGCAGTTCTTC.

DNA for the CDR3: TGTGCCAGCAGCAAACGATCCAGGACTAGCTCCTACAATGAGCAGTTCTTC. This translates into CASSKRSRTSSYNEQFF. The chain links TRBV7-2 to TRBJ2-1; 7 positions match TRBD2. J lost 0 bases, V lost 5 bases, and 10 bases had no gene match. CDR1 and CDR2 from the germline V gene are SGHTA and FQGNSA. There are 17 residues in the CDR3.

This clone was recorded only once. The CDR3 DNA sequence: TGTGCCAGCAGCTTAGCGGTTATTGGGACCGAGGGCAATCAGCCCCAGCATTTT. Its translation is CASSLAVIGTEGNQPQHF. The chain carries TRBV7-8 and TRBJ1-5, with a tentative D call TRBD1 (5 bases). This CDR3 is 18 amino acids long. The germline V gene encodes CDR1 SGHVS and CDR2 FQNEAQ. V shed 0 bases and J shed 2 bases, with 17 bases lying between them.